This T cell receptor (beta chain) was retrieved from a study of CD8+ T cells in alopecia areata (dated by TCRdb to between 2017 and 2018). About the full investigation: The treated patients took part in an open-label pilot trial in which moderate-to-severe alopecia areata was treated with oral tofacitinib at 5 to 10 mg twice daily. The study used high-throughput TCRbeta sequencing to examine T cell clonal expansion in alopecia areata, in both the C3H/HeJ mouse model and human patients. Patients stayed on tofacitinib for 6 to 18 months and then had 6 months of follow-up off drug so that delayed response and recurrence could be assessed. Scalp clonality was compared among normal scalp (n=4), patchy alopecia areata scalp (n=8), and alopecia totalis/universalis scalp (n=8). Biopsies were taken from tofacitinib-treated patients at baseline and at 4 and 24 weeks of treatment, and a later scalp biopsy was taken in several of the tofacitinib-treated patients. Amplification of TCRbeta CDR3 regions was done by immunoSEQ multiplex PCR using 35 Vbeta forward primers and 13 Jbeta reverse primers. RNA was obtained with the PAXgene miRNA kit for fixed scalp, the miRNeasy kit for PBMCs, and the RNeasy kit for mouse skin. In humans, TCRbeta sequencing was performed on scalp tissue and on sorted CD4+ and CD8+ peripheral blood T cells from healthy controls and from patients with patchy or totalis/universalis alopecia areata.

The CDR3 numbers 13 residues from cysteine through phenylalanine. This entry keeps only the CDR3 DNA: 39 bases, framed from base 1. CDR1 GTSNPN and CDR2 SVGIG are derived from the germline V gene (reference sequence). V drops 5 bases and J drops 2 bases, leaving 11 bases in between. Summary of the overall study and its limitations: Lesional scalp, especially in alopecia totalis/universalis, showed higher clonality and more expanded CD8+ clones than normal scalp, suggesting antigenic drive. Compared with mice, TCR sequences shared between patients were less clear, possibly partly because of HLA diversity across the patient population. Unlike mouse skin, where gammadelta T cells dominate, normal human skin contains resident alphabeta T cells that get sequenced too, which complicates analysis of the scalp TCR repertoire.

About this clone: The target of this receptor is not known. Base qualities were left out, and no much larger clone turns up one base away.

The library was obtained by the immunoSEQ multiplex PCR assay. RNA was extracted from all samples and reverse transcribed into cDNA as template for TCR sequencing. First-strand cDNA was synthesized using SuperScript III with a 2:1 mix of oligo-dT and random hexamers. A synthetic immune receptor repertoire was used to gauge amplification bias, and whatever bias remained was removed computationally. In the source study's methods: Raw reads were preprocessed to remove errors, and CDR3 was defined by IMGT conventions from the conserved cysteine to phenylalanine. To get clonality, Shannon entropy was normalized by log2 of the number of productive unique TCRs and the result was subtracted from 1. Whether scalp clones were CD4 or CD8 was inferred by matching scalp TCRbeta sequences against CD4 and CD8 repertoires sorted from blood. Held by TCRdb, this immuneACCESS table contains in-frame sequences only and omits some clones. Under half of the omission traces to an unresolved V gene where checked; the cause of the rest is unknown. The D gene and trimming were derived from the DNA, and the V and J assignments and clone size from that table. Across this sample there are tens of thousands of clones, with 55% to 65% seen only once. The ten largest clones capture under 20% of the sample.

According to the study, the label for this sample's time point signals: baseline before oral tofacitinib. From alopecia areata patients, peripheral blood was collected along with lesional scalp punch biopsies. PBMCs were isolated by density centrifugation and stained for CD3, CD4 and CD8, after which CD4+ and CD8+ T cells were sorted on a FACSAria. This specimen consisted of CD8+ T cells sorted from blood, obtained at week 0. The V gene is TRBV30 and the J gene is TRBJ2-3; no D gene can be assigned with confidence. This clonotype originated in a human donor with alopecia areata. The CDR3 reads as follows: CAWSEINTDTQYF. The DNA sequence is as follows: TGTGCCTGGTCCGAGATTAACACAGATACGCAGTATTTT.